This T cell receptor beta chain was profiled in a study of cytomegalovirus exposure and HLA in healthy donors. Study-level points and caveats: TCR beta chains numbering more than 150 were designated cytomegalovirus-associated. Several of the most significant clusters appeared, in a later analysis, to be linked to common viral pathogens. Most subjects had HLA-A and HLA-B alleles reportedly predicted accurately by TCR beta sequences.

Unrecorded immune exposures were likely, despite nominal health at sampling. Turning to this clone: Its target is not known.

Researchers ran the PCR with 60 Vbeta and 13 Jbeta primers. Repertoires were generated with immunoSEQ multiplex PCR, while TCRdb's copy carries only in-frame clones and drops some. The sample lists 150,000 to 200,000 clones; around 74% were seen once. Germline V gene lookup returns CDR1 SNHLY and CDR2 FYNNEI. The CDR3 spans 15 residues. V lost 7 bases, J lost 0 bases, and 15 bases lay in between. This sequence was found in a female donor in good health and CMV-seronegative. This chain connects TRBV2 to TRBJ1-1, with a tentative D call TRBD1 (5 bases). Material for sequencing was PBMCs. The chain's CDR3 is CASIYRQTMNTEAFF. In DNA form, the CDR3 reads TGTGCCAGCATCTACCGACAGACCATGAACACTGAAGCTTTCTTT. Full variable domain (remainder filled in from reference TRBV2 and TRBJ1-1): EPEVTQTPSHQVTQMGQEVILRCVPISNHLYFYWYRQILGQKVEFLVSFYNNEISEKSEIFDDQFSVERPDGSNFTLKIRSTKLEDSAMYFCASIYRQTMNTEAFFGQGTRLTVV.